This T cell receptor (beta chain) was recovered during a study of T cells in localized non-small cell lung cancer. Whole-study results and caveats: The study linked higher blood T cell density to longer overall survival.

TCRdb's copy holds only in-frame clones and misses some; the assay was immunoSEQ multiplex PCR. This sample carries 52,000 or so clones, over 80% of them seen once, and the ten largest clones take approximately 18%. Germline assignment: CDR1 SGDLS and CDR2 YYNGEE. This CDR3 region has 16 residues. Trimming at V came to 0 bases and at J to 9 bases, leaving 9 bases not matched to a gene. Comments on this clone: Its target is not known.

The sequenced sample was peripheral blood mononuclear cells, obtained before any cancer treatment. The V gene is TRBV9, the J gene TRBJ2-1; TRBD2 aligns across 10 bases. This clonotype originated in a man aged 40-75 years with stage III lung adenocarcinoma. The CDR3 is CASSVGSSGGNTEQFF. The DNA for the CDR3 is TGTGCCAGCAGCGTAGGCTCTAGCGGGGGTAATACTGAGCAGTTCTTC.